The clone carrying this TCR beta chain was picked up a small number of times. The data originate from a study of blood T cell repertoires in COVID-19. This table comes from immunoSEQ multiplex PCR, and its TCRdb copy is limited to in-frame clones, with some not included. This sample has about 210,000 clones, with more than 85% found just once. The sequence was obtained from a woman between 40 and 55 years old in a cohort exposed to, infected with or recovered from COVID-19 (not recorded which). Specimen: PBMCs or T cells enriched from blood (not recorded which).

CDR3 DNA sequence: TGTGCCAGCAGTACAGGGGAAAAACTGTTTTTT. Protein product: CASSTGEKLFF. This chain connects TRBV2 to TRBJ1-4; the D gene is possibly TRBD1 (6 bases). Germline values: CDR1 SNHLY, CDR2 FYNNEI. V was cut by 5 bases and J by 8 bases, with 6 bases left in between. CDR3 length: 11 amino acids.